The sequence of this TCR beta chain was determined in a study of Ad26.COV2.S vaccination and SARS-CoV-2 variants. Study-level background: Intramuscular Ad26.COV2.S at 5x10^10 or 1x10^11 viral particles.

Sample treatment: some 20 received Ad26.COV2.S at low or high dose, single or two shots; about 5 received placebo; per-sample allocation not given. Collection of samples fell on day 63 after the first vaccine or placebo injection. Between the trimmed V and J ends, which lost 1 base and 2 bases, there was a span of 15 bases. The CDR3 length is 16 residues. CDR1 KGHSH and CDR2 LQKENI come from the germline V gene. The table came from immunoSEQ multiplex PCR; TCRdb's copy has only in-frame clones and leaves some out. This table has some 240,000 clones, roughly nine tenths appearing once. The material was peripheral blood, obtained in a trial of Ad26.COV2.S vaccine versus placebo. The chain has TRBV18 and TRBJ2-7, with a tentative D call TRBD1 (5 bases). This TCR was recovered from a person aged 18-65 years who received the Ad26.COV2.S COVID-19 vaccine or a placebo. For the CDR3, the DNA is TGTGCCAGCTCACCACAAGGGGCGGCGGCTACCTACGAGCAGTACTTC. Its translation: CASSPQGAAATYEQYF.